The clone carrying this T cell receptor (beta chain) was seen many times. Its antigen is unidentified. A read error may account for a junction end that differs from germline. The data stem from a study of early T cells in non-severe SARS-CoV-2 infection. Individually, cDNA molecules had unique molecular identifiers attached to them. TCRdb redid the calling of the 5' RACE reads with MiXCR, one entry per CDR3 protein. The table includes 35,000 to 40,000 distinct CDR3 sequences, under 6.5% detected once. Study findings and constraints: Matching with VDJdb favored anti-spike CD8 responses (missing private and CD4 specificities).

Sequenced sample: whole blood. This receptor was identified in an adult who was a healthcare worker with PCR-confirmed SARS-CoV-2 infection or an uninfected control (not recorded which).

As DNA, the CDR3 is TGCAGTGCAAGAGGGGACGGAGCGCGACAAGCTTATGGCTACACCTTC. This translates into CSARGDGARQAYGYTF. The chain is built from TRBV20-1 and TRBJ1-2; weak D call: TRBD1 (5 bases). Germline CDR1 DFQATT, CDR2 SNEGSKA (reference sequence). The CDR3 has 16 amino acids.